The rows below give T cell receptor beta chains drawn from one sample of a study of post-analysis software for immune sequencing data. TCRdb reprocessed the PCR reads with MiXCR, giving one entry per CDR3 protein. The sample carries more than 500,000 distinct CDR3 sequences, approximately 34% recorded once. Material: blood. These TCRs come from a girl aged 2 to 17 with multiple sclerosis. The CDR3 runs from the conserved cysteine through the conserved F or W. The D gene is left open where the match is weak. Expanded clones get a size class; other rows say once, few or many, or leave the size out.

d_gene	abundance	j_gene	v_gene	CDR3nt	CDR3aa
NA	NA	TRBJ1-3	TRBV3-1	TGTGCCAGCAGCCAAACAGGGACCTCTGGAAACACCATATATTTT	CASSQTGTSGNTIYF
TRBD1	few	TRBJ1-2	TRBV20-1	TGCAGTGCTTATCCCCCGACAGGGGCACTAGACTATGGCTACACCTTC	CSAYPPTGALDYGYTF
NA	NA	TRBJ2-1	TRBV14	TGTGCCAGCAGCCGTCATGGGGGATGGGACTACAATGAGCAGTTCTTC	CASSRHGGWDYNEQFF
TRBD1	NA	TRBJ1-2	TRBV4-1	TGCGCCAGCAGCCAAATCGGACAGGGCCGGGGCTACACCTTC	CASSQIGQGRGYTF
NA	few	TRBJ2-3	TRBV5-1	TGCGCCGGCAGCTTGGGGCCTGCGAGGGCCCTTAGCACAGATACGCAGTATTTT	CAGSLGPARALSTDTQYF
NA	few	TRBJ2-4	TRBV20-1	TGCAGTGAGGTCGCGACGGGGCAGAAAAACATTCAGTACTTC	CSEVATGQKNIQYF
NA	many	TRBJ2-1	TRBV6-4	TGTGCCAGCAGGCAGGGGGGACGCAATGAGCAGTTCTTC	CASRQGGRNEQFF
NA	NA	TRBJ1-2	TRBV29-1	TGCAGCGTTGTCAGGACAGATGGCTACACCTTC	CSVVRTDGYTF
TRBD2	many	TRBJ2-7	TRBV29-1	TGCAGCGTCGCGACTAGCGGGGGCCCCTACGAGCAGTACTTC	CSVATSGGPYEQYF
NA	NA	TRBJ2-1	TRBV5-1	TGCGCCAGCAGCTTGCAGGCGACAGGATCCTACAATGAGCAGTTCTTC	CASSLQATGSYNEQFF
TRBD1	NA	TRBJ2-6	TRBV20-1	TGCAGTGCTAACAGGGGGACTGGGGCCAACGTCCTGACTTTC	CSANRGTGANVLTF
NA	NA	TRBJ1-1	TRBV21-1	TGTGCCAGCAGCAAAGAAGGAGAACCTCGACGTAACACTGAAGCTTTCTTT	CASSKEGEPRRNTEAFF
TRBD1	NA	TRBJ2-1	TRBV6-1	TGTGCCAGCAGTGAAGCCACAGGGGGAAATGAGCAGTTCTTC	CASSEATGGNEQFF
NA	NA	TRBJ2-3	TRBV7-9	TGTGCCAGCAGCTTTCCATCTAAGCCAGATACGCAGTATTTT	CASSFPSKPDTQYF
NA	NA	TRBJ2-3	TRBV20-1	TGCAGTGGCGGTCTTAGCGGATTTAGCACAGATACGCAGTATTTT	CSGGLSGFSTDTQYF
NA	NA	TRBJ2-3	TRBV20-1	TGCAGTGCTAGGCGAACCGGGGATGCAGATACGCAGTATTTT	CSARRTGDADTQYF
NA	NA	TRBJ1-1	TRBV5-1	TGCGCCAGCAGCCCCACAGGAAACATCAACATGAACACTGAAGCTTTCTTT	CASSPTGNINMNTEAFF
TRBD1	few	TRBJ2-5	TRBV5-5	TGTGCCAGCAGCTCACCGGGACAGGGCGTAGAGACCCAGTACTTC	CASSSPGQGVETQYF
TRBD2	few	TRBJ2-7	TRBV29-1	TGCAGCTTCCGGGGGGATTCTGTATACGAGCAGTACTTC	CSFRGDSVYEQYF
TRBD1	NA	TRBJ2-7	TRBV11-2	TGTGCCAGCAGCCTAGGGGGCGGGTACTACGAGCAGTACTTC	CASSLGGGYYEQYF
NA	few	TRBJ1-1	TRBV7-9	TGTGCCAGCAGCTCCACGTCCGGGACACCCCCCACTGAAGCTTTCTTT	CASSSTSGTPPTEAFF
NA	NA	TRBJ2-1	TRBV6-6	TGTGCCAGCAGTGTCGTTAAGCGAAGATTCAATGAGCAGTTCTTC	CASSVVKRRFNEQFF
NA	NA	TRBJ2-5	TRBV2	TGTGCCAGCAGTCGCCGGACTCGAGAGACCCAGTACTTC	CASSRRTRETQYF
NA	few	TRBJ2-7	TRBV4-1	TGCGCCAGCAGCCAAGATATGGGGGAAGGACAGCGATACGAGCAGTACTTC	CASSQDMGEGQRYEQYF
NA	NA	TRBJ1-4	TRBV27	TGTGCCAGCAGTTTATATGGGGCCAGCTATAATGAAAAACTGTTTTTT	CASSLYGASYNEKLFF
TRBD1	few	TRBJ2-7	TRBV10-3	TGTGCCATCAGTGAGTCGAGAGGGGGCCCCTACAATGAGCAGTACTTC	CAISESRGGPYNEQYF
TRBD2	few	TRBJ2-1	TRBV27	TGTGCCAGCAAGGAACTAGCGGGGGGGCGAGGGGTATATGAGCAGTTCTTC	CASKELAGGRGVYEQFF
NA	NA	TRBJ1-1	TRBV6-1	TGTGCCAGCAGTGAAAGTCGGGGTGTCGCTGAAGCTTTCTTT	CASSESRGVAEAFF
NA	NA	TRBJ1-6	TRBV11-2	TGTGCCAGCAGCTCGGACTATAATTCACCCCTCCACTTT	CASSSDYNSPLHF
NA	few	TRBJ1-5	TRBV6-6	TGTGCCAGCAGTTCGCCCGAACAGGGTGGTCAGCCCCAGCATTTT	CASSSPEQGGQPQHF
TRBD1	few	TRBJ2-7	TRBV7-2	TGTGCCAGCAGCTTAGTAGGAGACAGGGGGTCCGAGCAGTACTTC	CASSLVGDRGSEQYF